This entry lists 30 T cell receptor beta chains sequenced from one sample in a study of human T cells and chemical hapten exposure. Time point meaning: patch test 2, 6 weeks after DPC sensitization. Indicated treatment: therapeutic diphenylcyclopropenone sensitization with weekly scalp DPC. TCRdb re-called the RACE reads through MiXCR, storing one row per CDR3 protein. The data hold 73,000 or so distinct CDR3 sequences, with 7.5% to 9.5% observed a single time. Source: whole blood, taken in connection with sensitization to the hapten diphenylcyclopropenone (DPC). Every receptor here comes from a woman in her fifties or sixties with alopecia areata. Some clones in this sample may be carry-over from other donors' samples.

This chain connects TRBV6-5 to TRBJ2-5; 7 nucleotides line up with TRBD1. Per the germline V gene, CDR1 is MNHEY and CDR2 is SVGAGI. This CDR3 comprises 14 residues. The J segment lost 0 bases and the V segment lost 4 bases, leaving 2 bases of the junction unmatched. CDR3 in DNA: TGTGCCAGCAGTTGGGGACAGTACCAAGAGACCCAGTACTTC. Translating gives CASSWGQYQETQYF.

V usage is TRBV11-1 and J usage is TRBJ2-3; TRBD2 might be the D (5 bases). The germline V gene encodes CDR1 SGHAT and CDR2 FQDESV (reference sequence). CDR3 length: 13 amino acids. V lost 6 bases to trimming and J lost 4 bases, with 11 bases between them. The DNA of the CDR3 is TGTGCCAGCAGATTCTCCGGGGCAGATACGCAGTATTTT. Amino acids: CASRFSGADTQYF.

The chain has TRBV27 and TRBJ1-4; D uncertain. CDR1 and CDR2 from the germline V gene are MNHEY and SMNVEV (reference sequence). The CDR3 is 14 amino acids. V gave up 6 bases and J gave up 8 bases, with 16 bases separating them. CDR3 in amino acids: CASRSWNSEEKLFF. Here the CDR3 DNA reads TGTGCCAGCAGAAGTTGGAATTCAGAGGAAAAACTGTTTTTT.

The CDR3 protein is CASSFAKGGNTIYF. The CDR3 DNA reads as TGTGCCAGCAGCTTCGCCAAGGGAGGAAACACCATATATTTT. The chain links TRBV5-6 to TRBJ1-3; D gene uncertain. This CDR3 contains 14 residues. V was trimmed by 2 bases and J by 4 bases, leaving 10 bases between them. Germline-derived CDR1 and CDR2 are SGHDT and YYEEEE.

The chain uses TRBV20-1 and TRBJ1-2; tentatively, D is TRBD1 (6 bases). This CDR3 contains 14 residues. Trimming cost V 5 bases and J 1 base, with 14 bases left between them. Germline-derived CDR1 and CDR2 are DFQATT and SNEGSKA (reference sequence). This CDR3 is CSALSRGHNYGYTF. DNA for the CDR3: TGCAGTGCTTTGAGCCGGGGGCATAACTATGGCTACACCTTC.

Of note for this clonotype: One base away lies a much larger clone, so this may be a sequencing read error. V is TRBV12-3 or TRBV12-4 and J is TRBJ1-1; no firm D call. This CDR3 is 12 amino acids long. The V gene lost 4 bases and the J gene lost 6 bases, with 9 bases spanning the gap. Written as DNA, the CDR3 is TGTGCCAGCAGTTCTCCCTTCGCTGAAGCTTTCTTT. This codes for CASSSPFAEAFF.

This clonotype came up a few times. V usage is TRBV2 and J usage is TRBJ1-1; 7 bases fit TRBD1. Germline trimming cut 5 bases from V and 6 bases from J; bases unmatched to any gene: 6. The CDR3 sequence is 13 residues long. From germline, CDR1 is SNHLY and CDR2 FYNNEI. The CDR3 nucleotides read TGTGCCAGCAGTCCAGACAGGGTGGCTGAAGCTTTCTTT. Protein product: CASSPDRVAEAFF.

This clonotype has a count of ten or more. The chain combines TRBV29-1 with TRBJ2-5; D perhaps matches TRBD1 (5 bases). Germline lookup yields CDR1 SQVTM and CDR2 ANQGSEA. V was trimmed by 5 bases and J by 0 bases, leaving 10 bases between them. This CDR3 is built from 13 residues. For the CDR3, the DNA is TGCAGCGTTCGTTCAGGGTACCAAGAGACCCAGTACTTC. Protein product: CSVRSGYQETQYF.

CDR3 bases: TGTGCCTGGAGTGTACTCGGGTTGGGAGGCTACACCTTC. It codes for CAWSVLGLGGYTF. This chain connects TRBV30 to TRBJ1-2; no definite D call. Germline assignment: CDR1 GTSNPN and CDR2 SVGIG (reference sequence). V was pared by 0 bases and J by 8 bases, with 13 bases between. The CDR3 length is 13 residues.

As to this clonotype: This may arise from a read error, as a much more abundant clone is one base away. The chain uses TRBV29-1 and TRBJ2-3; TRBD2 might be the D (5 bases). There are 13 residues in the CDR3. The V end was cut by 7 bases, the J end by 0 bases, with 11 bases between. Germline V gene lookup returns CDR1 SQVTM and CDR2 ANQGSEA. The CDR3: CSGIGESTDTQYF. CDR3 sequence (DNA): TGCAGCGGTATCGGGGAGAGCACAGATACGCAGTATTTT.

Only a few counts were recorded for this clonotype. The CDR3 loop is CASSLDRGDNQPQHF. The CDR3 nucleotides are TGTGCCAGCAGCCTGGACAGGGGCGACAATCAGCCCCAGCATTTT. The chain uses TRBV7-8 and TRBJ1-5; 9 bases fit TRBD1. V was clipped by 5 bases and J by 3 bases; unmatched bases: 5. Germline loops: CDR1 SGHVS, CDR2 FQNEAQ. The CDR3 length is 15 residues.

The J gene is TRBJ2-3, the V gene TRBV12-3 or TRBV12-4; the D is unclear. Trimming stripped 2 bases from V and 10 bases from J, with 13 bases between. This CDR3 spans 13 amino acids. CDR3 loop: CASSLSAESAQYF. DNA for the CDR3: TGTGCCAGCAGTTTATCCGCCGAATCGGCGCAGTATTTT.

This clonotype was seen a few times. The chain employs TRBV6-2 or TRBV6-3 and TRBJ1-2; D not certain. The CDR3 loop spans 15 amino acids. The V gene lost 7 bases and the J gene lost 0 bases, with 15 bases spanning the gap. Germline V gene data show CDR1 as MNHEY and CDR2 as SVGEGT. Here the CDR3 reads CASKVAAEPNYGYTF. In DNA form, the CDR3 reads TGTGCCAGCAAGGTGGCAGCGGAACCTAACTATGGCTACACCTTC.

The chain has TRBV6-5 and TRBJ1-6, with D hard to call. This CDR3 contains 17 residues. The V gene's germline CDR1 is MNHEY and CDR2 SVGAGI. V was pared by 11 bases and J by 0 bases, with 20 bases between. Written as DNA, the CDR3 is TGTGCCGTCCCCCGGGCTCGGGTTGGCTCCTATAATTCACCCCTCCACTTT. It encodes CAVPRARVGSYNSPLHF.

The V and J genes are TRBV27 and TRBJ1-5; 7 bases agree with TRBD1. Germline values: CDR1 MNHEY, CDR2 SMNVEV (reference sequence). The CDR3 loop spans 14 amino acids. V lost 6 bases and J lost 3; bases outside the gene matches: 5. CDR3 DNA: TGTGCCAGCAGGCTACAGGGGCTCAATCAGCCCCAGCATTTT. Its protein is CASRLQGLNQPQHF.

In DNA, the CDR3 is TGTGCCAGCAGGTTTCCAGGGGGCGCGGGCACTGAAGCTTTCTTT. Residues: CASRFPGGAGTEAFF. The V call is TRBV7-2, the J call TRBJ1-1; 8 bases match TRBD1. This CDR3 region has 15 residues. Germline CDR1 reads SGHTA; CDR2 reads FQGNSA. The ends lost 6 bases at V and 4 bases at J; junction bases unmatched: 10. Filled out from reference TRBV7-2 and TRBJ1-1, the complete variable domain reads GAGVSQSPSNKVTEKGKDVELRCDPISGHTALYWYRQSLGQGLEFLIYFQGNSAPDKSGLPSDRFSAERTGGSVSTLTIQRTQQEDSAVYLCASRFPGGAGTEAFFGQGTRLTVV.

The chain recombines TRBV7-2 with TRBJ2-7; no definite D call. The ends were cut back, 5 bases at V and 4 bases at J, with 15 bases in the middle. This CDR3 region has 14 residues. Germline CDR1 SGHTA, CDR2 FQGNSA. The CDR3 coding sequence is TGTGCCAGCAGCCACCGGATAGAGCCGTACGAGCAGTACTTC. This codes for CASSHRIEPYEQYF.

The rearrangement links TRBV6-2 or TRBV6-3 to TRBJ1-1, with 7 bases identical to TRBD1. The CDR3 consists of 14 residues. The germline gives CDR1 MNHEY, CDR2 SVGEGT. V gave up 6 bases and J gave up 4 bases; unmatched junction bases: 8. CDR3 sequence: CASRETGEPTEAFF. The CDR3 bases are TGTGCCAGCAGGGAAACAGGGGAGCCCACTGAAGCTTTCTTT.

This clonotype was found a few times. In nucleotides, the CDR3 is TGTGCCAGCAGCGTAGCCGGGACAGGGGTCGGCAATGAGCAGTTCTTC. It is translated as CASSVAGTGVGNEQFF. The V gene is TRBV9, the J gene TRBJ2-1, with 10 bases matching TRBD1. Looked up from germline, CDR1 is SGDLS and CDR2 is YYNGEE. With V trimmed by 0 bases and J by 6 bases, 6 bases remained unmatched. The CDR3 is 16 residues long.

The chain uses TRBV2 and TRBJ2-3; 9 nucleotides agree with TRBD1. From germline, CDR1 is SNHLY and CDR2 FYNNEI. This CDR3 is 14 amino acids long. J lost 0 bases, V lost 9 bases, and 4 bases had no gene match. The CDR3 DNA reads TGTGCCAGACAGGGGACAGGGAGCACAGATACGCAGTATTTT. As protein: CARQGTGSTDTQYF.

This clonotype appeared many times. The chain uses TRBV20-1 and TRBJ2-3; 8 bases match TRBD2. CDR1 is DFQATT, CDR2 SNEGSKA, per germline (reference sequence). J gave up 1 base and V 5 bases, and 8 bases lay outside the gene matches. The CDR3 contains 15 residues. Here the CDR3 DNA reads TGCAGTGCTGACTCCACAGCGGGGGGCACAGATACGCAGTATTTT. This codes for CSADSTAGGTDTQYF.

The chain carries TRBV5-1 and TRBJ2-3, with TRBD2 as a possible D gene (7 bases). Trimming pared 4 bases from V and 6 bases from J, leaving 21 bases between. CDR3 size: 16 residues. Germline CDR1 and CDR2: SGHRS and YFSETQ. The CDR3 nucleotides read TGCGCCAGCAGCCTGAACAGGGACTACCTCAGGGATACGCAGTATTTT. This translates into CASSLNRDYLRDTQYF.

This clonotype has at least ten counts. The chain joins TRBV28 to TRBJ1-1; D call uncertain. V was shortened by 9 bases and J by 0 bases, with 14 bases between the two germline ends. Germline-derived CDR1 and CDR2 are MDHEN and SYDVKM. The CDR3 covers 14 residues. The CDR3 spells CASSGPNLNTEAFF. Written as DNA, the CDR3 is TGTGCCAGTTCGGGCCCAAACCTGAACACTGAAGCTTTCTTT.

The chain employs TRBV6-2 or TRBV6-3 and TRBJ2-3; the match to TRBD1 covers 8 bases. The CDR3 has 12 residues. Germline V CDR1 and CDR2: MNHEY, SVGEGT. Trimming took 7 bases from V and 7 from J; bases not matched to a gene: 4. CDR3 sequence: CASTQGAHTQYF. The DNA for the CDR3 is TGTGCCAGCACCCAGGGGGCGCATACGCAGTATTTT.

This chain connects TRBV30 to TRBJ2-2; a weak D match, TRBD2 (5 bases). Germline assignment: CDR1 GTSNPN and CDR2 SVGIG (reference sequence). V dropped 0 bases and J dropped 6 bases, with 11 bases sitting between them. CDR3 size: 14 residues. The CDR3 sequence is CAWSVPGSSGELFF. The CDR3, as DNA: TGTGCCTGGAGTGTACCGGGGTCCTCCGGGGAGCTGTTTTTT.

This clonotype was detected many times. The chain has TRBV6-5 and TRBJ1-2; D is possibly TRBD1 (6 bases). Trimming removed 5 bases at V and 4 bases at J, with 20 bases between. The CDR3 runs 16 residues. Looked up from germline, CDR1 is MNHEY and CDR2 is SVGAGI. The CDR3 reads CASSPRFNRVIYGYTF. In nucleotides, the CDR3 is TGTGCCAGCAGTCCGAGGTTTAACAGGGTAATCTATGGCTACACCTTC.

The chain is built from TRBV29-1 and TRBJ2-2; 7 bases align to TRBD1. Germline assignment: CDR1 SQVTM and CDR2 ANQGSEA. The CDR3 has 14 residues. J lost 0 bases, V lost 6 bases, and 4 bases had no gene match. CDR3 region: CSVRDSTNTGELFF. CDR3 nucleotide sequence: TGCAGCGTACGGGACAGTACGAACACCGGGGAGCTGTTTTTT.

This clonotype has just a few counts. The gene calls are TRBV12-3 or TRBV12-4 and TRBJ2-7; D gene uncertain. V lost 0 bases to trimming and J lost 4 bases, with 7 bases between them. CDR3 length: 13 residues. The CDR3 region has the DNA TGTGCCAGCAGTTTAGCCCTGACTTACGAGCAGTACTTC. Encoded protein: CASSLALTYEQYF.

This clonotype has just a few counts. This chain links TRBV5-6 with TRBJ1-5; tentatively, D is TRBD1 (6 bases). The germline gives CDR1 SGHDT, CDR2 YYEEEE. V was shortened by 1 base and J by 5 bases, with 13 bases between the two germline ends. The length of the CDR3 is 15 residues. Here the CDR3 reads CASSLRGSVDQPQHF. The CDR3 nucleotides read TGTGCCAGCAGCTTGAGGGGGAGCGTGGATCAGCCCCAGCATTTT.

This chain uses TRBV9 with TRBJ2-3; 7 nucleotides align to TRBD2. This CDR3 region has 17 residues. V was clipped by 4 bases and J by 3 bases; unmatched bases: 14. CDR1 is SGDLS and CDR2 is YYNGEE in the germline V gene. CDR3 coding DNA: TGTGCCAGCAGCCCCCGTAGCCGACTAGCCCTAACAGATACGCAGTATTTT. Translated: CASSPRSRLALTDTQYF.